The subject of this entry is one T cell receptor (beta chain). Indicated time point: after dendritic cell vaccination, including at tumor progression/relapse. Trimming removed 0 bases at V and 4 bases at J, with 13 bases between. Germline-derived CDR1 and CDR2 are SGDLS and YYNGEE. The CDR3 consists of 15 residues. Clones were read by immunoSEQ multiplex PCR, and TCRdb kept only the in-frame ones, dropping some. Here the sample spans tens of thousands of clones, around 85% being singletons. This sample was included in a study of glioma-infiltrating T cells after dendritic cell vaccination. Sequenced material: blood, taken after dendritic cell vaccination. The source of this sequence is a human donor with glioblastoma. The chain joins TRBV9 to TRBJ1-1, with TRBD1 as a possible D gene (6 bases). CDR3 sequence (DNA): TGTGCCAGCAGCGTAGTAGCAGGGGTGGGCACTGAAGCTTTCTTT. This gives the protein CASSVVAGVGTEAFF.